A selection of T cell receptor beta chains follows, all from one sample in a study of cytomegalovirus exposure and HLA in healthy donors. The repertoire was sequenced with immunoSEQ multiplex PCR; TCRdb's copy has only in-frame clones and lacks some. The table includes around 110,000 clones, 73% detected once. Input material: PBMCs. Receptors originate from a woman aged 25 to 39 in good health and CMV-seronegative. The conserved cysteine and the conserved F or W are not part of the CDR3 here. The order of the fields is V gene, CDR3 protein.

V gene: TRBV7-6
CDR3 protein: ASSPQGYQPQH

V gene: TRBV2
CDR3 protein: ASSEQGLGTEAF

V gene: TRBV5-1
CDR3 protein: ASSVSTGHPTNTEAF

V gene: TRBV28
CDR3 protein: ASSLKGAAFNEKLF

V gene: TRBV30
CDR3 protein: AWSVRGGSNQPQH

V gene: TRBV20-1
CDR3 protein: SARGPTEAF

V gene: TRBV5-1
CDR3 protein: ASSLTSGASYNEQF

V gene: TRBV5-1
CDR3 protein: ASSSNPGDYGYT

V gene: TRBV27
CDR3 protein: ASSLGRAYEQY

V gene: TRBV6-5
CDR3 protein: ASTPEAANSPLH

V gene: TRBV6-5
CDR3 protein: ASSPRYMDTQY

V gene: TRBV7-9
CDR3 protein: ASSPTAGNEQF

V gene: TRBV11-3
CDR3 protein: ASSLVGADTGELF

V gene: TRBV29-1
CDR3 protein: SVGLLNGEQY

V gene: TRBV19
CDR3 protein: ASSGPLGPRGANYGYT

V gene: TRBV4-3
CDR3 protein: ASSPISGGAGTGELF

V gene: TRBV11-3
CDR3 protein: ASSLGKTGNTEAF

V gene: TRBV5-6
CDR3 protein: ASSALRMLNTEAF

V gene: TRBV30
CDR3 protein: AWRLGPDSHGYT

V gene: TRBV4-2
CDR3 protein: ASSQEMAGGGSDTQY

V gene: TRBV5-8
CDR3 protein: ASSLGRGTWGYP

V gene: TRBV6-5
CDR3 protein: ASSYEPGRDNEQF

V gene: TRBV7-2
CDR3 protein: ASSLSPGNQPQH

V gene: TRBV5-1
CDR3 protein: ASSFIESGELF

V gene: TRBV18
CDR3 protein: ASSPYQETQY

V gene: TRBV7-9
CDR3 protein: ASSSQGQGAAYGYT

V gene: TRBV7-9
CDR3 protein: ASSLDRADTQY

V gene: TRBV15
CDR3 protein: ATSRDGAYT

V gene: TRBV30
CDR3 protein: AWSVPITGETEAF

V gene: TRBV7-2
CDR3 protein: ASSSSRPPLNTEAF

V gene: TRBV27
CDR3 protein: ASGSNQPQH

V gene: TRBV7-2
CDR3 protein: ASIQGGQELYGYT

V gene: TRBV7-9
CDR3 protein: ASSPGLAIQETQY

V gene: TRBV10-3
CDR3 protein: AISPRSGEGNSPLH

V gene: TRBV7-9
CDR3 protein: ASSLSPGAEAF

V gene: TRBV30
CDR3 protein: AWRYGFYEQY

V gene: TRBV20-1
CDR3 protein: STRSNYGYT

V gene: TRBV10-3
CDR3 protein: AISTNTDTQY

V gene: TRBV9
CDR3 protein: ASSSGTYEQY

V gene: TRBV30
CDR3 protein: AWIWSGGAVYGYT

V gene: TRBV30
CDR3 protein: AWGGGPNYGYT

V gene: TRBV4-2
CDR3 protein: ASSQDPSGSLGTGELF